These 3 T cell receptor beta chains were sequenced from one sample in a study of CD8+ T cells in alopecia areata (dated by TCRdb to the late 2010s). Per the publication, the time point label means: around 26 weeks on oral tofacitinib. The treatment or condition label on this specimen signifies: oral pan-JAK inhibitor, 5-10 mg twice daily. The receptor library was made with the immunoSEQ multiplex PCR assay. RNA was extracted from all samples and reverse transcribed into cDNA, which served as template for TCR sequencing. TCRdb's version of the immuneACCESS table is confined to in-frame rearrangements and falls short of the full clone set. An unresolved V gene accounts for under half of the shortfall where checked; the remainder is of unknown origin. This sample gives 190,000 or so clones in total; about 62% of them show up just once. The ten largest account for about 5.1% of the sample. Here the sequenced sample was CD4+ T cells sorted from blood, taken at week 24, from a patient treated with tofacitinib. The source of these receptors is a human donor with alopecia areata.

The J gene is TRBJ2-7, the V gene TRBV4-3; 8 bases fit TRBD1. The V and J ends lost 4 bases and 5 bases, in that order; junction bases with no gene match: 10. The CDR3 contains 15 residues. CDR1 and CDR2 from the germline V gene are LGHNA and YSLEER. The CDR3 sequence: CASSPSVGRGHEQYF. CDR3 coding DNA: TGCGCCAGCAGCCCCTCTGTAGGCAGGGGGCACGAGCAGTACTTC.

This chain connects TRBV7-3 to TRBJ1-1; D remains ambiguous. Germline V gene data show CDR1 as SGHTA and CDR2 as FQGTGA. The CDR3 contains 15 residues. Deletions cut 0 bases from V and 0 bases from J, with 8 bases between. The CDR3: CASSLTRGLNTEAFF. CDR3 sequence (DNA): TGTGCCAGCAGCTTAACACGGGGATTGAACACTGAAGCTTTCTTT. The entire variable domain, with the rest obtained from reference TRBV7-3 and TRBJ1-1, is as follows: GAGVSQTPSNKVTEKGKYVELRCDPISGHTALYWYRQSLGQGPEFLIYFQGTGAADDSGLPNDRFFAVRPEGSVSTLKIQRTERGDSAVYLCASSLTRGLNTEAFFGQGTRLTVV.

This clone has only a few counts. V usage is TRBV25-1 and J usage is TRBJ2-1, with 10 bases fitting TRBD2. The junction had 7 bases not matched to a gene; V was cut back by 3 bases and J by 5 bases. CDR3 length: 16 amino acids. The germline V gene encodes CDR1 MGHDK and CDR2 SYGVNS. Here the CDR3 reads CASSDRAGGLNNEQFF. CDR3 nucleotides: TGTGCCAGCAGTGATAGAGCGGGAGGGCTGAACAATGAGCAGTTCTTC.